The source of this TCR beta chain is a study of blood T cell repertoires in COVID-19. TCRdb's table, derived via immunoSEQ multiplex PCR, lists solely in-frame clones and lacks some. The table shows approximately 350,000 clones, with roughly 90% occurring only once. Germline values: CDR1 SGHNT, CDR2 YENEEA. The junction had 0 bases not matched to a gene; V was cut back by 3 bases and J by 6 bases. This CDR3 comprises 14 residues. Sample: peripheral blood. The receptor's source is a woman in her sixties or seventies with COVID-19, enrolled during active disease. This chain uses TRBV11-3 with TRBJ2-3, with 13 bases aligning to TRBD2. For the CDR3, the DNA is TGTGCCAGCAGCTTGACTAGCGGGGGGGATACGCAGTATTTT. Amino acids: CASSLTSGGDTQYF.